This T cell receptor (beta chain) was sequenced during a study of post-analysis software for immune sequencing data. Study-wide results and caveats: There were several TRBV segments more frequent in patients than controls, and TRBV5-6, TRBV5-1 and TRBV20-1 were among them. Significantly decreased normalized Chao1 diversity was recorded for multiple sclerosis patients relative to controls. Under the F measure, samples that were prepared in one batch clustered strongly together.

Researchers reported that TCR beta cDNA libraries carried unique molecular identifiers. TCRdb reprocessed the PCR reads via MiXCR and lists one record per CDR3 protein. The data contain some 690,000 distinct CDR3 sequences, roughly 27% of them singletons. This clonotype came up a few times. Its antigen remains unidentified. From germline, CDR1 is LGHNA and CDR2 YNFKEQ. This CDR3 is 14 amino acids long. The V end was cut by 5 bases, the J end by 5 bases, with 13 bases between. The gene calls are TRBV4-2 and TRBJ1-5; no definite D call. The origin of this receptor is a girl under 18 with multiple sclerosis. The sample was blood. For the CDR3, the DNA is TGTGCCAGCAGCAATGGGTGGGTCGATCAGCCCCAGCATTTT. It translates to CASSNGWVDQPQHF.